This T cell receptor (beta chain) was profiled in a study of control samples from healthy donors and cancer patients. Trimming removed 3 bases from V and 1 base from J; junction bases left unmatched: 6. Germline V gene sequence: CDR1 LNHDA, CDR2 SQIVND (reference sequence). CDR3 length: 16 residues. The table came from immunoSEQ multiplex PCR; TCRdb's copy has only in-frame clones and leaves some out. Counted here are about 20,000 clones, more than 75% occurring once; the ten biggest clones make up 8% to 10%. Within the sample, this clone is medium-sized. This chain joins TRBV19 and TRBJ2-5, with 9 bases aligning to TRBD2. Sequenced sample: PBMCs. The TCR comes from an older woman with head and neck cancer. The CDR3 bases are TGTGCCAGTAGTATTAGCGGGAGCGCAACCCAAGAGACCCAGTACTTC. Translation: CASSISGSATQETQYF.